The rows below give T cell receptor beta chains drawn from one sample of a study of cytomegalovirus exposure and HLA in healthy donors. Here immunoSEQ multiplex PCR was the method, and the copy in TCRdb shows in-frame clones only, minus some. The sample yields about 160,000 clones, roughly 90% seen once. Sequenced material: PBMCs. Receptors were obtained from a man younger than 35 in good health and CMV-seropositive. Both conserved end residues are part of each CDR3. The D gene is left open where the match is weak. Clone size, where shown, is once, few, many, or a class for clones that have expanded.

d_gene,v_gene,j_gene,abundance,CDR3nt,CDR3aa
TRBD2,TRBV19,TRBJ2-7,NA,TGTGCCAGTAGTGCCGGACTAGCGGGCTACGAGCAGTACTTC,CASSAGLAGYEQYF
NA,TRBV29-1,TRBJ2-7,once,TGCAGCGCCGGGGGAGGATCCTACGAGCAGTACTTC,CSAGGGSYEQYF
NA,TRBV28,TRBJ1-4,NA,TGTGCCAGCAGTTCCAGGGGATTGGGTGAAAAACTGTTTTTT,CASSSRGLGEKLFF
TRBD1,TRBV30,TRBJ2-2,NA,TGTGCCTGGCCCCTCAGAGGGACAGGGCCTCCGAACACCGGGGAGCTGTTTTTT,CAWPLRGTGPPNTGELFF
NA,TRBV5-6,TRBJ2-4,NA,TGTGCCAGCAGCTCGACAGGATCTAACATTCAGTACTTC,CASSSTGSNIQYF
TRBD1,TRBV7-6,TRBJ1-1,few,TGTGCCAGCAGCCCGGGACAGCTGAACACTGAAGCTTTCTTT,CASSPGQLNTEAFF
TRBD2,TRBV28,TRBJ2-3,NA,TGTGCCAGCAGAAAGACTAGCCCCAATACGCAGTATTTT,CASRKTSPNTQYF
TRBD1,TRBV18,TRBJ1-1,few,TGTGCCAGCTCACCGACAGGGACTGAAGCTTTCTTT,CASSPTGTEAFF
TRBD2,TRBV7-6,TRBJ2-7,NA,TGTGCCAGCAGCTCCTCAAACCTACTAGCGGGAGACGAGCAGTACTTC,CASSSSNLLAGDEQYF
TRBD2,TRBV13,TRBJ2-3,NA,TGTGCCAGCAGCTTAGGATTAGCGGGGATCACAGATACGCAGTATTTT,CASSLGLAGITDTQYF
NA,TRBV6-5,TRBJ2-1,NA,TGTGCCAGCAGTTACGGGGGGTCAAATGAGCAGTTCTTC,CASSYGGSNEQFF
NA,TRBV28,TRBJ1-1,NA,TGTGCCAGCAGTTACACAAACACTGAAGCTTTCTTT,CASSYTNTEAFF
TRBD1,TRBV25-1,TRBJ2-2,NA,TGTGCCAGCAGTCCTCCCCAGGGACAGGGAAACACCGGGGAGCTGTTTTTT,CASSPPQGQGNTGELFF
NA,TRBV5-5,TRBJ1-1,NA,TGTGCCAGCAGCTTGATCAGGGATACTGAAGCTTTCTTT,CASSLIRDTEAFF
NA,TRBV5-4,TRBJ1-2,NA,TGTGCCAGCAGCACCGAGGCCTTAAACTATGGCTACACCTTC,CASSTEALNYGYTF
NA,TRBV4-1,TRBJ2-7,NA,TGCGCCAGCAGCCCCCAGCCAACCGGGAGTGGTAACGAGCAGTACTTC,CASSPQPTGSGNEQYF
TRBD2,TRBV18,TRBJ2-7,NA,TGTGCCAGCTCACCCGATCTAGCGGGTGGCTACGAGCAGTACTTC,CASSPDLAGGYEQYF
NA,TRBV9,TRBJ2-7,NA,TGTGCCAGCAGCGTAGGGTCTAACTACGAGCAGTACTTC,CASSVGSNYEQYF
NA,TRBV19,TRBJ1-2,NA,TGTGCCAGTAGGCCTGGGCCAGGTGATAACTATGGCTACACCTTC,CASRPGPGDNYGYTF
TRBD2,TRBV4-2,TRBJ2-7,NA,TGTGCCAGCAGCCAAGCACGCGGGAGCTCCTACGAGCAGTACTTC,CASSQARGSSYEQYF
NA,TRBV6-4,TRBJ2-3,NA,TGTGCCACATCCCAGGGTCCCACAGATACGCAGTATTTT,CATSQGPTDTQYF
TRBD1,TRBV27,TRBJ2-7,NA,TGTGCCAGCAGTCCCGGGACAGGACATTACGAGCAGTACTTC,CASSPGTGHYEQYF
NA,TRBV4-1,TRBJ2-4,NA,TGCGCCAGCAGCCAAGTCGCCGGGCCCATAAGGGGAAACATTCAGTACTTC,CASSQVAGPIRGNIQYF
NA,TRBV7-2,TRBJ2-3,NA,TGTGCCAGCAGCCTGGGACTTAGCACAGATACGCAGTATTTT,CASSLGLSTDTQYF
TRBD2,TRBV29-1,TRBJ2-1,NA,TGCAGCGTACAGACTAGCGGACTTTACAATGAGCAGTTCTTC,CSVQTSGLYNEQFF
TRBD2,TRBV7-9,TRBJ2-5,NA,TGTGCCAGCAGCTCCACTTTCTTGCGGGAGATGACTGGAGAGACCCAGTACTTC,CASSSTFLREMTGETQYF
NA,TRBV6-1,TRBJ1-5,NA,TGTGCCAGCAGTGAGTACAGGGTAGGAAATCAGCCCCAGCATTTT,CASSEYRVGNQPQHF
NA,TRBV30,TRBJ2-2,NA,TGTGCCTGGAGTCCATTAGAGAGCACCGGGGAGCTGTTTTTT,CAWSPLESTGELFF
NA,TRBV7-9,TRBJ2-7,NA,TGTGCCAGCAGCACCCTTGGGAGGCCCACGGGCTACGAGCAGTACTTC,CASSTLGRPTGYEQYF
TRBD2,TRBV5-1,TRBJ2-7,NA,TGCGCCAGCAGCTCTCGACTAGCGGAGGATAGGAGAAACGAGCAGTACTTC,CASSSRLAEDRRNEQYF
NA,TRBV5-6,TRBJ2-3,NA,TGTGCCAGCAGCTTTACAGTCTCGATTACGCAGTATTTT,CASSFTVSITQYF
NA,TRBV28,TRBJ1-5,NA,TGTGCCAGCAGTTTTAACACCCGGACAGTGCGAGGTCAGCCCCAGCATTTT,CASSFNTRTVRGQPQHF
TRBD1,TRBV6-6,TRBJ1-5,NA,TGTGCCAGCAGCTGGACAGGGTTTGATCAGCCCCAGCATTTT,CASSWTGFDQPQHF
NA,TRBV6-5,TRBJ2-1,NA,TGTGCCAGCGGAGCGGGTCCTAGCTCCTACAATGAGCAGTTCTTC,CASGAGPSSYNEQFF
TRBD2,TRBV14,TRBJ2-7,NA,TGTGCCAGCAGCTGGACTAGCGGGGGGTACGAGCAGTACTTC,CASSWTSGGYEQYF
TRBD1,TRBV6-6,TRBJ1-5,NA,TGTGCCAGCAGTCCGGGACAGGGTGATTATCAGCCCCAGCATTTT,CASSPGQGDYQPQHF
NA,TRBV6-1,TRBJ2-2,NA,TGTGCCAGCAGTGCACAGGGTACGGCGAACACCGGGGAGCTGTTTTTT,CASSAQGTANTGELFF
TRBD1,TRBV7-9,TRBJ2-5,NA,TGTGCCAGCAGCTTTGGGGACGGGACAGGAGAGACCCAGTACTTC,CASSFGDGTGETQYF
NA,TRBV4-2,TRBJ1-2,NA,TGTGCCAGCAGCCAAGATGATCGGAGCGGCTACACCTTC,CASSQDDRSGYTF
TRBD1,TRBV7-9,TRBJ1-2,NA,TGTGCCAGCAGCGCCGAGGGACAGGGGGTCGGTGGCTACACCTTC,CASSAEGQGVGGYTF
TRBD1,TRBV27,TRBJ2-2,few,TGTGCCAGCAGTTGGGCCCCGGGACAGGGCACCGGGGAGCTGTTTTTT,CASSWAPGQGTGELFF
TRBD1,TRBV19,TRBJ1-2,NA,TGTGCCAGTAGTATAATCGACAGGGACTATGGCTACACCTTC,CASSIIDRDYGYTF
TRBD2,TRBV18,TRBJ2-5,NA,TGTGCCAGCTCACTGGGGACTAGCGTACAAGAGACCCAGTACTTC,CASSLGTSVQETQYF
TRBD2,TRBV5-1,TRBJ2-7,NA,TGCGCCAGCAGTCCCGCGGGAGGGGGCTACGAGCAGTACTTC,CASSPAGGGYEQYF
NA,TRBV2,TRBJ1-2,NA,TGTGCCGGTAGACAGGAAGTTAGCCATGGCTACACCTTC,CAGRQEVSHGYTF
TRBD1,TRBV19,TRBJ1-2,NA,TGTGCCAGTAGTACCACAGGGGGCGACTATGGCTACACCTTC,CASSTTGGDYGYTF
TRBD2,TRBV29-1,TRBJ2-7,NA,TGCAGCGTCCGGACTAGCGGGAGTTTCGAGCAGTACTTC,CSVRTSGSFEQYF
NA,TRBV5-6,TRBJ2-4,once,TGTGCCAGCAGCTCGGTAGCCAAAAACATTCAGTACTTC,CASSSVAKNIQYF
TRBD1,TRBV9,TRBJ1-2,NA,TGTGCCAGCAGCGCCGGACAGGGTAACTATGGCTACACCTTC,CASSAGQGNYGYTF
NA,TRBV2,TRBJ2-7,NA,TGTGCCAGCAGTGGACAGTCCTACGAGCAGTACTTC,CASSGQSYEQYF
TRBD2,TRBV28,TRBJ2-5,NA,TGTGCCAGCACCGGGGGGGACAACCAAGAGACCCAGTACTTC,CASTGGDNQETQYF
TRBD1,TRBV2,TRBJ1-4,NA,TGTGCCAGCAGAGGCGACAGGGGAGATGAAAAACTGTTTTTT,CASRGDRGDEKLFF